These 13 T cell receptor beta chains originate from one sample sequenced in a study of cytomegalovirus exposure and HLA in healthy donors. It was with 60 Vbeta and 13 Jbeta primers that the PCR ran. The data were produced by immunoSEQ multiplex PCR, yet TCRdb's version contains in-frame clones alone and is incomplete. The sample has tens of thousands of clones, 60% to 80% seen once; the top ten hold about 12%. The specimen sequenced was PBMCs. The source is a woman in her thirties or forties in good health and CMV-seropositive.

The gene calls are TRBV7-9 and TRBJ1-5; D unclear. Germline CDR1 reads SEHNR; CDR2 reads FQNEAQ (reference sequence). CDR3 length equals 15 residues. The V and J ends lost 1 base and 1 base respectively, with 8 bases between them. Written as DNA, the CDR3 is TGTGCCAGCAGCTTAGGTTCAGTCAGCAATCAGCCCCAGCATTTT. Translating gives CASSLGSVSNQPQHF.

This rearrangement joins TRBV18 to TRBJ1-6; TRBD1 aligns across 8 bases. The CDR3 sequence is 16 residues long. Trimming at V came to 4 bases and at J to 8 bases, leaving 10 bases not matched to a gene. The germline CDR1 and CDR2 sequences are KGHSH and LQKENI. CDR3 sequence: CASSLTRAQGDSPLHF. The CDR3 nucleotides read TGTGCCAGCTCACTGACAAGGGCACAGGGGGATTCACCCCTCCACTTT.

V is TRBV7-2 and J is TRBJ2-3, with no clear D. In germline, CDR1 is SGHTA, CDR2 FQGNSA. The CDR3 loop spans 13 amino acids. V was shortened by 3 bases and J by 2 bases, with 6 bases between the two germline ends. The CDR3 is CASSFSPTDTQYF. Written as DNA, the CDR3 is TGTGCCAGCAGCTTTTCTCCCACAGATACGCAGTATTTT.

The J gene is TRBJ2-1, the V gene TRBV11-2; no clear D. The ends were cut back, 2 bases at V and 3 bases at J, with 8 bases in the middle. The CDR3 is 14 residues long. Germline assignment: CDR1 SGHAT and CDR2 FQNNGV. The DNA of the CDR3 is TGTGCCAGCAGCTTAATTTACAACTACAATGAGCAGTTCTTC. This sequence encodes CASSLIYNYNEQFF. Complete variable domain (other parts from reference TRBV11-2 and TRBJ2-1): EAGVAQSPRYKIIEKRQSVAFWCNPISGHATLYWYQQILGQGPKLLIQFQNNGVVDDSQLPKDRFSAERLKGVDSTLKIQPAKLEDSAVYLCASSLIYNYNEQFFGPGTRLTVL.

The chain combines TRBV7-9 with TRBJ2-1, with 9 bases identical to TRBD2. V lost 5 bases, J lost 15 bases, and 14 bases stayed unmatched. The CDR3 is 14 residues long. Germline CDR1 SEHNR, CDR2 FQNEAQ (reference sequence). The CDR3 reads CASSLTGSGTSSFF. The CDR3 DNA is TGTGCCAGCAGCCTGACCGGGTCCGGGACTAGCTCGTTCTTC.

This clone was found a few times. The chain is built from TRBV21-1 and TRBJ2-7; TRBD1 is the table's D call and was not checked against the DNA. TRBV21-1 is designated a pseudogene. CDR3 length: 13 amino acids. In DNA, the CDR3 is TGTGCCAGCAGAAACAGAAAAGGCTACGAGCAGTACTTC. It translates to CASRNRKGYEQYF.

The chain uses TRBV11-3 and TRBJ2-7, with TRBD1 matching 9 bases. The germline V gene encodes CDR1 SGHNT and CDR2 YENEEA. The V segment lost 5 bases and the J segment 4 bases; nucleotides outside the gene matches: 9. CDR3 size: 15 residues. The CDR3, as DNA: TGTGCCAGCAGCGATCCGGGACAGGGAAGGTACGAGCAGTACTTC. It encodes CASSDPGQGRYEQYF.

The rearrangement joins TRBV5-1 to TRBJ2-3; 8 bases align to TRBD1. Germline V gene lookup returns CDR1 SGHRS and CDR2 YFSETQ. This CDR3 contains 15 residues. V trimming: 2 bases; J trimming: 5 bases; junction bases outside the gene matches: 7. The CDR3 loop is CASSFTQGAGDTQYF. The CDR3 DNA reads as TGCGCCAGCAGCTTTACTCAGGGGGCGGGAGATACGCAGTATTTT.

This clone was observed a handful of times. V is TRBV2 and J is TRBJ2-2; D uncertain. The CDR3 runs 13 residues. Per germline, CDR1 SNHLY and CDR2 FYNNEI. V shed 4 bases and J shed 1 base, with 4 bases lying between them. CDR3 DNA sequence: TGTGCCAGCAGTGTAGTGAACACCGGGGAGCTGTTTTTT. Residues: CASSVVNTGELFF.

This chain joins TRBV5-4 and TRBJ1-2, with 9 bases matching TRBD1. CDR3 length: 16 residues. From germline, CDR1 is SGHNT and CDR2 YYREEE (reference sequence). V lost 2 bases, J lost 8 bases, and 13 bases stayed unmatched. The CDR3 DNA reads TGTGCCAGCAGCTTTCTTATTTCGGACAGGGGAGGGGGCTACACCTTC. Translation: CASSFLISDRGGGYTF. Drawing the rest from reference TRBV5-4 and TRBJ1-2, the complete variable domain is ETGVTQSPTHLIKTRGQQVTLRCSSQSGHNTVSWYQQALGQGPQFIFQYYREEENGRGNFPPRFSGLQFPNYSSELNVNALELDDSALYLCASSFLISDRGGGYTFGSGTRLTVV.

V and J are TRBV5-8 and TRBJ2-7; unclear D gene. CDR1 SGHTS and CDR2 YDEGEE come from the germline V gene. The CDR3 loop spans 11 amino acids. The V end lost 3 bases, the J end lost 3 bases, and 4 bases lay between the germline ends. DNA for the CDR3: TGTGCCAGCAGCTATTACTACGAGCAGTACTTC. Amino acid sequence: CASSYYYEQYF.

A few counts support this clone. The chain couples TRBV19 to TRBJ2-6; no reliable D call. The CDR3 totals 16 residues. Germline-derived CDR1 and CDR2 are LNHDA and SQIVND (reference sequence). Trimming pared 6 bases from V and 0 bases from J, leaving 12 bases between. CDR3 nucleotides: TGTGCCAGTAGCCCGACATTTTACTCTGGGGCCAACGTCCTGACTTTC. Its translation is CASSPTFYSGANVLTF. The complete variable domain, with remaining parts taken from reference TRBV19 and TRBJ2-6, reads DGGITQSPKYLFRKEGQNVTLSCEQNLNHDAMYWYRQDPGQGLRLIYYSQIVNDFQKGDIAEGYSVSREKKESFPLTVTSAQKNPTAFYLCASSPTFYSGANVLTFGAGSRLTVL.

The rearrangement links TRBV7-3 to TRBJ2-1, with TRBD1 matching over 7 bases. J lost 2 bases, V lost 4 bases, and 5 bases had no gene match. This CDR3 is built from 15 residues. From germline, CDR1 is SGHTA and CDR2 FQGTGA. The CDR3 loop is CASSSKTGPYNEQFF. The CDR3 DNA is TGTGCCAGCAGCTCTAAGACAGGGCCCTACAATGAGCAGTTCTTC.